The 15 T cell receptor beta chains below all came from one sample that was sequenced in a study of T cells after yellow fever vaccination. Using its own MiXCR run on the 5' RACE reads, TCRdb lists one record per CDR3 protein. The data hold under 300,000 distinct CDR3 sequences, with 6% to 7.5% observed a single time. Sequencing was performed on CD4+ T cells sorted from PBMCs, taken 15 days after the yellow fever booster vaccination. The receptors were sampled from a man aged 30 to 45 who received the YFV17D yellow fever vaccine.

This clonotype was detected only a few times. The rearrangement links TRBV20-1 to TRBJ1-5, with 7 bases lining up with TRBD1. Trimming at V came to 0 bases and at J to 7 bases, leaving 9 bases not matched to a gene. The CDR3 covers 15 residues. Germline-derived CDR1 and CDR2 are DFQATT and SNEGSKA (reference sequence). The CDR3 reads CSAREMTGSWQPQHF. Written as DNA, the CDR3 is TGCAGTGCTAGAGAAATGACAGGGAGTTGGCAGCCCCAGCATTTT.

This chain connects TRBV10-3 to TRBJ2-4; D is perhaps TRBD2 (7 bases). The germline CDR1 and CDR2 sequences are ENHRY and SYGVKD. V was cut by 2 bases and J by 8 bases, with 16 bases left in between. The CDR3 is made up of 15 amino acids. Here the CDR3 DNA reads TGTGCCATCAGTGAGAGGGGGGGACATTCCCACATTCAGTACTTC. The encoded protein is CAISERGGHSHIQYF.

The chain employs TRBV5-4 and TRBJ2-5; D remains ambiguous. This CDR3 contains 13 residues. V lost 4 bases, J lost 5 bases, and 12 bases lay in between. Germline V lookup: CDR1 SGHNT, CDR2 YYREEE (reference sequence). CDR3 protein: CASSPYLGETQYF. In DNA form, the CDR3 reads TGTGCCAGCAGCCCCTATCTGGGGGAGACCCAGTACTTC.

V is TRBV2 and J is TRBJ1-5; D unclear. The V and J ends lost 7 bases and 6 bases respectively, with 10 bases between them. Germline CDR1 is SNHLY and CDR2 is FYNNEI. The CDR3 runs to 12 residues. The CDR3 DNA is TGTGCCAGCACAGAATCGGGTCAGCCCCAGCATTTT. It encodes CASTESGQPQHF.

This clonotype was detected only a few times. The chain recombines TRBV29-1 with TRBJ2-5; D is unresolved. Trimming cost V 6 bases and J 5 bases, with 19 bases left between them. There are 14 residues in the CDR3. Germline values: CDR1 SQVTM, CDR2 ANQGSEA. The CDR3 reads CSVSPRLSWETQYF. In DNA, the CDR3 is TGCAGCGTCAGTCCCCGGTTAAGCTGGGAGACCCAGTACTTC.

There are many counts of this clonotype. The CDR3 region has the DNA TGTGCCAGCAGCGAGGGACTAGCAGAATACGAGCAGTACTTC. It encodes CASSEGLAEYEQYF. The V call is TRBV4-2, the J call TRBJ2-7, with TRBD2 matching over 9 bases. This CDR3 is 14 amino acids long. Germline V CDR1 and CDR2: LGHNA, YNFKEQ. J lost 4 bases, V lost 5 bases, and 6 bases had no gene match.

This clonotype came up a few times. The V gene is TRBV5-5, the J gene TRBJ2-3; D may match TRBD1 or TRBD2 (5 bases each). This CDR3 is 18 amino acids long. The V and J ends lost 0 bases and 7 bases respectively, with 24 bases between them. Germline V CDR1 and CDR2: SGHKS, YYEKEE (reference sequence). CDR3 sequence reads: CASSLGNPGRRSGNTQYF. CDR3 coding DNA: TGTGCCAGCAGCTTGGGCAATCCGGGACGGCGGTCTGGTAATACGCAGTATTTT. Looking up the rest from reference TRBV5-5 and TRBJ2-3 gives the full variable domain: DAGVTQSPTHLIKTRGQQVTLRCSPISGHKSVSWYQQVLGQGPQFIFQYYEKEERGRGNFPDRFSARQFPNYSSELNVNALLLGDSALYLCASSLGNPGRRSGNTQYFGPGTRLTVL.

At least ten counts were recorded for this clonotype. The CDR3 sequence: CASSLSLAIAKNIQYF. The CDR3 bases are TGCGCCAGCAGCTTGAGCCTTGCCATAGCCAAAAACATTCAGTACTTC. V and J are TRBV5-1 and TRBJ2-4; D remains unclear. Germline V gene sequence: CDR1 SGHRS, CDR2 YFSETQ. The CDR3 has 16 residues. V lost 1 base to trimming and J lost 0 bases, with 11 bases between them.

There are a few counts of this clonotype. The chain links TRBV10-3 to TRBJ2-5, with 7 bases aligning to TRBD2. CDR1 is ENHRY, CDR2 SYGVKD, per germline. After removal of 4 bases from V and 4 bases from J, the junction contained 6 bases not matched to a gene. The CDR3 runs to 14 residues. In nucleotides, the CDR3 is TGTGCCATCAGTGGCCAAGCGGGGAGAGAGACCCAGTACTTC. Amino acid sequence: CAISGQAGRETQYF.

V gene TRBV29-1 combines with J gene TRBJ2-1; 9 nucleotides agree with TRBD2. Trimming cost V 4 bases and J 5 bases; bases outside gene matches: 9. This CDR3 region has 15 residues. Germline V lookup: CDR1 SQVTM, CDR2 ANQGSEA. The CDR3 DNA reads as TGCAGCGTTGTGGCTTGGGCTAGCGGGAACAATGAGCAGTTCTTC. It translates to CSVVAWASGNNEQFF.

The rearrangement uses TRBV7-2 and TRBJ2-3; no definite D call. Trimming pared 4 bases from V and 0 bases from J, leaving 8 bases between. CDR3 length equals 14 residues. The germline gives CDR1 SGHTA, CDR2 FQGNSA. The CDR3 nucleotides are TGTGCCAGCAGCTCATATTCAAGCACAGATACGCAGTATTTT. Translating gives CASSSYSSTDTQYF.

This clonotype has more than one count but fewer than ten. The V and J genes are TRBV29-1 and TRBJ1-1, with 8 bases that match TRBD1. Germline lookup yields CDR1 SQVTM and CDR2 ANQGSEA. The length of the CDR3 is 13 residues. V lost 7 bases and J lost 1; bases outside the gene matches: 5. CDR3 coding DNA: TGCAGCGCACGGACAGGGCAGAACACTGAAGCTTTCTTT. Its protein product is CSARTGQNTEAFF.

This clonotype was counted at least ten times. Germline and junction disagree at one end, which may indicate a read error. For the CDR3, the DNA is TGTGCCAGCAGCTCCCGCGGGCTAGCGGGACGCACAGATACGCAGTATTTT. This codes for CASSSRGLAGRTDTQYF. The chain is built from TRBV5-1 and TRBJ2-3; 9 bases line up with TRBD2. The CDR3 length is 17 residues. CDR1 is SGHRS and CDR2 is YFSETQ in the germline V gene.

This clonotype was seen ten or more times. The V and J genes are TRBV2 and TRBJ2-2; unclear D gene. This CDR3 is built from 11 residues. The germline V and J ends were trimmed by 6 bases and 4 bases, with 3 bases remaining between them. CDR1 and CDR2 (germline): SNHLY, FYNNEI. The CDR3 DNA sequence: TGTGCCAGCAGACGCACCGGGGAGCTGTTTTTT. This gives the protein CASRRTGELFF.

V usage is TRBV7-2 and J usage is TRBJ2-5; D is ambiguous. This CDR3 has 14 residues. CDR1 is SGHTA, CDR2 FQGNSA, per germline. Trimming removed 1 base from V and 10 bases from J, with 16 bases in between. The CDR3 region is CASSLDLTASGQYF. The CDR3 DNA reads TGTGCCAGCAGCTTAGATCTTACGGCTTCAGGCCAGTACTTC.